This TCR beta chain appears in the sequencing data of a study of T cell responses to AZD1222 COVID-19 vaccine. Using immunoSEQ multiplex PCR, the repertoire was profiled, and TCRdb retains in-frame clones only, with some absent. The sample yields 130,000 to 150,000 clones, more than 85% seen once. Details on this clone: Its antigen remains unknown.

Findings of the study overall: Without day 14 samples, only post-peak T cell repertoires were studied. Elevations in Spike-specific TCR breadth and depth followed administration of two AZD1222 doses. Unmutated variant regions are reportedly the target of nearly half of TCRs that are spike-specific. Clonal diversity may have been underestimated in mostly white British donors.

Per the germline V gene, CDR1 is LGHDT and CDR2 is YNNKEL (reference sequence). V gave up 3 bases and J gave up 5 bases, with 10 bases separating them. CDR3 length: 13 amino acids. This TCR was sampled from an adult who had recovered from COVID-19. The sequencing used peripheral blood, collected after recovery from COVID-19. The rearrangement links TRBV3-1 (or the pseudogene TRBV3-2) to TRBJ2-5; TRBD2 might be the D (5 bases). CDR3 amino acids: CASSQDWAETQYF. For the CDR3, the DNA is TGTGCCAGCAGCCAGGACTGGGCCGAGACCCAGTACTTC.